Sequencing of this TCR beta chain was carried out in a study of T-cell reconstitution after alpha-beta-depleted transplantation in children. Broader study findings: Several hundred rapidly expanded clones from non-depleted graft cells reportedly supplied alpha-beta T cells about two months post-transplant.

The authors prepared the TCRbeta library with unique molecular identifiers. TCRdb used MiXCR to reprocess the PCR reads, holding one entry per CDR3 protein. This repertoire shows roughly 420,000 distinct CDR3 sequences, 15% to 20% found once; its top ten account for just under 30%. Concerning this clonotype itself: Its target is unknown.

Germline loops: CDR1 LGHDT, CDR2 YNNKEL (reference sequence). J was trimmed by 6 bases and V by 3 bases; bases with no gene match: 4. The CDR3 sequence is 14 residues long. The chain joins TRBV3-1 to TRBJ1-4; TRBD1 matches 7 bases. The TCR sequence derives from a boy less than two years old who had a stem cell transplant for Wiskott-Aldrich syndrome, so the T cells may come from the graft donor. This sample comprised PBMCs, mostly from graft donor cells, obtained 360 days after TCRalphabeta/CD19-depleted stem cell transplant. CDR3 sequence reads: CASSQTGWDEKLFF. CDR3 bases: TGTGCCAGCAGCCAGACAGGGTGGGATGAAAAACTGTTTTTT.